This entry concerns a single T cell receptor (beta chain). No antigen is known for it. This CDR3 has 17 amino acids. The germline V gene encodes CDR1 KGHSH and CDR2 LQKENI. TCRdb reanalyzed the 5' RACE reads, giving one entry per CDR3 protein sequence and no DNA. The data show 150,000 to 200,000 distinct CDR3 sequences, and the top ten clones hold around 7.2%. These data belong to a study of monozygotic twins with inflammatory bowel disease. General observations from the study: In the analysis, different T cell subtypes could not be told apart.

Sequencing input: blood. This rearrangement joins TRBV18 to TRBJ2-7; the TRBD1 assignment by TCRdb is unverifiable without DNA. The receptor's source is a human donor with ulcerative colitis or Crohn's disease, or a healthy co-twin of an affected twin (not recorded which). The CDR3 spells CASSPTGPHSGHYEQYF.